This entry describes one TCR beta chain. Its cognate antigen is unknown. Assay: immunoSEQ multiplex PCR; the TCRdb copy retains only in-frame clones and omits some. The table includes roughly 70,000 clones, approximately 91% detected once. This specimen comes from a study of stem cell transplantation in POMP-related autoinflammatory disease. The wider study: Impaired MHC class I-dependent CD8+ differentiation was hypothesized from defective thymoproteasomes. Study-wide findings and caveats: PRAID patients trended toward lower TRB diversity and higher clonality in all analyzed T-cell subsets. Patients with PRAID showed a restricted number of unique TRB V-J gene pairings.

The source of this sequence is a human patient with POMP-related autoinflammation and immune dysregulation (PRAID). The graft donor may have contributed some T cells. This specimen consisted of CD4+ T cells from PBMCs, obtained after stem cell transplantation.

Here the CDR3 reads CASSEGRNTIYF. The CDR3 nucleotides read TGTGCCAGCAGTGAAGGGCGAAACACCATATATTTT. The chain joins TRBV6-1 to TRBJ1-3; D gene uncertain. This CDR3 comprises 12 residues. Germline V gene data show CDR1 as MNHNS and CDR2 as SASEGT. V was shortened by 1 base and J by 5 bases, with 3 bases between the two germline ends.